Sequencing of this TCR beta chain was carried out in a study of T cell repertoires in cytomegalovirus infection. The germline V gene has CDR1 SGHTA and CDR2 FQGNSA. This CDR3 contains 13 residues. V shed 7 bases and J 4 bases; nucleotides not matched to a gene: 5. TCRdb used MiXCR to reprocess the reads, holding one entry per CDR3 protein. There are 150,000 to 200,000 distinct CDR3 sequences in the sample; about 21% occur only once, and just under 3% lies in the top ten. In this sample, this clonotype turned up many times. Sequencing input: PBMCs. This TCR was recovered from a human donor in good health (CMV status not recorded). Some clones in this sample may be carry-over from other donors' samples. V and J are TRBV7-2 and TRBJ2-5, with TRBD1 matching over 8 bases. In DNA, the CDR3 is TGTGCCAGCAACAAAGACAGGGGAGAGACCCAGTACTTC. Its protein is CASNKDRGETQYF.